This entry lists 22 T cell receptor beta chains sequenced from one sample in a study of T cells after yellow fever vaccination. TCRdb independently ran MiXCR on the 5' RACE reads; one entry per CDR3 protein. The sample carries roughly 250,000 distinct CDR3 sequences, 10% to 15% recorded once. Specimen: CD4+ T cells sorted from PBMCs, collected 45 days after the yellow fever booster vaccination. These receptors came from a man aged 25-45 years who received the YFV17D yellow fever vaccine.

This clonotype was seen only a few times. The chain employs TRBV9 and TRBJ2-5; D unclear. Germline CDR1 reads SGDLS; CDR2 reads YYNGEE. The CDR3 totals 14 residues. Trimming left V 4 bases short and J 4 bases short, with 14 bases between. This CDR3 reads CASSITRAGETQYF. The CDR3 coding sequence is TGTGCCAGCAGCATTACTCGGGCAGGAGAGACCCAGTACTTC.

The rearrangement joins TRBV19 to TRBJ1-5; no reliable D call. The CDR3 totals 15 residues. The ends were cut back, 3 bases at V and 2 bases at J, with 11 bases in the middle. From germline, CDR1 is LNHDA and CDR2 SQIVND (reference sequence). CDR3 DNA sequence: TGTGCCAGTAGTATCGAAGGGTCCGGCAATCAGCCCCAGCATTTT. Residues: CASSIEGSGNQPQHF. The whole variable domain, filled in from reference TRBV19 and TRBJ1-5, reads DGGITQSPKYLFRKEGQNVTLSCEQNLNHDAMYWYRQDPGQGLRLIYYSQIVNDFQKGDIAEGYSVSREKKESFPLTVTSAQKNPTAFYLCASSIEGSGNQPQHFGDGTRLSIL.

This clonotype was recorded only once. CDR3 sequence (DNA): TGTGCCAGCAGCTTAGAGCAGGGGCGCTACGAGCAGTACTTC. Translation: CASSLEQGRYEQYF. The chain recombines TRBV7-9 with TRBJ2-7; D might be TRBD1 (6 bases). V dropped 1 base and J dropped 3 bases, with 10 bases sitting between them. The length of the CDR3 is 14 residues. Per germline, CDR1 SEHNR and CDR2 FQNEAQ (reference sequence).

This clonotype was seen more than once but under ten times. The chain couples TRBV12-3 or TRBV12-4 to TRBJ2-5; no clear D. The CDR3 has 14 residues. The V gene lost 5 bases and the J gene lost 6 bases, with 16 bases spanning the gap. Here the CDR3 DNA reads TGTGCCAGCAGTCCAGGACCGCGTAAAAAGACCCAGTACTTC. Translating it yields CASSPGPRKKTQYF.

J is TRBJ2-1 and V is TRBV6-5; 7 bases match TRBD2. With 4 bases clipped from V and 6 bases from J, the junction kept 6 bases outside the gene matches. The CDR3 runs 14 residues. Germline-derived CDR1 and CDR2 are MNHEY and SVGAGI. CDR3 sequence: CASSSSGNRNEQFF. DNA for the CDR3: TGTGCCAGCAGTTCTAGCGGAAACCGCAATGAGCAGTTCTTC.

The chain uses TRBV29-1 and TRBJ2-5; D gene unclear. From germline, CDR1 is SQVTM and CDR2 ANQGSEA. The CDR3 spans 10 residues. The V end lost 3 bases, the J end lost 4 bases, and 3 bases lay between the germline ends. The CDR3 loop reads CSVDGETQYF. In DNA form, the CDR3 reads TGCAGCGTTGATGGAGAGACCCAGTACTTC.

Only a few counts were recorded for this clonotype. The rearrangement uses TRBV15 and TRBJ2-1; either TRBD1 or TRBD2 may fit D (5 bases each). Germline CDR1 is LNHNV and CDR2 is YYDKDF (reference sequence). Trimming removed 2 bases from V and 10 bases from J, with 12 bases in between. CDR3 length: 13 amino acids. CDR3 DNA sequence: TGTGCCACCAGCAGACCCCGAGGGGAAGAGCAGTTCTTC. This encodes CATSRPRGEEQFF. Drawing the rest from reference TRBV15 and TRBJ2-1, the complete variable domain is DAMVIQNPRYQVTQFGKPVTLSCSQTLNHNVMYWYQQKSSQAPKLLFHYYDKDFNNEADTPDNFQSRRPNTSFCFLDIRSPGLGDTAMYLCATSRPRGEEQFFGPGTRLTVL.

This sequence joins TRBV5-4 and TRBJ2-1; 8 nucleotides agree with TRBD2. The germline CDR1 and CDR2 sequences are SGHNT and YYREEE (reference sequence). This CDR3 spans 14 amino acids. J was trimmed by 10 bases and V by 0 bases; bases with no gene match: 6. CDR3 sequence: CASSLVAGRSEQFF. The CDR3 nucleotides are TGTGCCAGCAGCTTGGTAGCGGGGCGGTCCGAGCAGTTCTTC.

V gene TRBV20-1 combines with J gene TRBJ2-7, with D perhaps matching TRBD1 or TRBD2 (7 bases each). This CDR3 spans 15 amino acids. The germline CDR1 and CDR2 sequences are DFQATT and SNEGSKA (reference sequence). Trimming took off 5 bases at V and 4 bases at J, with 21 bases between the two ends. The CDR3: CSAFSGGGPRYEQYF. CDR3 bases: TGCAGTGCTTTCTCAGGGGGGGGCCCTCGATACGAGCAGTACTTC.

The chain carries TRBV9 and TRBJ2-5; TRBD2 matches 11 bases. V shed 1 base, J shed 4 bases, and the junction held 3 bases outside the gene matches. The CDR3 is 15 amino acids. From germline, CDR1 is SGDLS and CDR2 YYNGEE. The DNA of the CDR3 is TGTGCCAGCAGCGTACTAGCGGGAGGTGGAGAGACCCAGTACTTC. Its protein is CASSVLAGGGETQYF.

This chain connects TRBV7-2 to TRBJ2-3, with TRBD2 matching over 10 bases. After removal of 10 bases from V and 5 bases from J, the junction contained 18 bases not matched to a gene. The CDR3 is 17 residues long. CDR1 SGHTA and CDR2 FQGNSA come from the germline V gene. CDR3 amino acids: CAMTRLFSGRPGDTQYF. For the CDR3, the DNA is TGTGCCATGACCCGCCTGTTTAGCGGGAGGCCAGGAGATACGCAGTATTTT.

This chain connects TRBV20-1 to TRBJ2-7, with 8 bases that match TRBD2. Germline trimming cut 5 bases from V and 5 bases from J; bases unmatched to any gene: 14. CDR1 and CDR2 from the germline V gene are DFQATT and SNEGSKA (reference sequence). This CDR3 spans 15 amino acids. The CDR3 DNA is TGCAGTGCTTCCCGCGCCGGGACTAGTTCTCACGAGCAGTACTTC. This codes for CSASRAGTSSHEQYF.

The rearrangement joins TRBV18 to TRBJ2-2; 9 bases fit TRBD2. This CDR3 has 17 amino acids. V shed 1 base, J shed 0 bases, and the junction held 3 bases outside the gene matches. Looked up from germline, CDR1 is KGHSH and CDR2 is LQKENI. For the CDR3, the DNA is TGTGCCAGCTCACCACGCCTAGCGGGACCGAACACCGGGGAGCTGTTTTTT. Its translation is CASSPRLAGPNTGELFF.

This clonotype was counted only a few times. The V call is TRBV7-7, the J call TRBJ2-5; D is tentatively TRBD1 or TRBD2 (5 bases each). V was shortened by 6 bases and J by 4 bases, with 12 bases between the two germline ends. The CDR3 totals 13 residues. Germline V gives CDR1 SSHAT, CDR2 FNYEAQ (reference sequence). The CDR3 loop reads CASRGEGRETQYF. The DNA of the CDR3 is TGTGCCAGCAGGGGGGAAGGGCGAGAGACCCAGTACTTC. Complete variable domain (other parts from reference TRBV7-7 and TRBJ2-5): GAGVSQSPRYKVTKRGQDVTLRCDPISSHATLYWYQQALGQGPEFLTYFNYEAQPDKSGLPSDRFSAERPEGSISTLTIQRTEQRDSAMYRCASRGEGRETQYFGPGTRLLVL.

This clonotype appeared a few times. The gene calls are TRBV4-3 and TRBJ2-3; D is uncertain. This CDR3 comprises 16 residues. CDR1 and CDR2 (germline): LGHNA, YSLEER. Trimming pared 0 bases from V and 1 base from J, leaving 11 bases between. CDR3 region: CASSQDQKLGTDTQYF. In DNA, the CDR3 is TGCGCCAGCAGCCAAGATCAGAAGTTGGGCACAGATACGCAGTATTTT.

V usage is TRBV28 and J usage is TRBJ2-2; tentative D call: TRBD2 (5 bases). Germline CDR1 MDHEN, CDR2 SYDVKM. This CDR3 has 14 residues. The V gene lost 7 bases and the J gene lost 1 base, with 10 bases spanning the gap. CDR3 amino acids: CASMRVGNTGELFF. CDR3 in DNA: TGTGCCAGCATGAGGGTAGGGAACACCGGGGAGCTGTTTTTT.

This clonotype turned up a few times. The chain recombines TRBV7-8 with TRBJ2-7, with no clear D. This CDR3 has 13 residues. V was shortened by 5 bases and J by 6 bases, with 14 bases between the two germline ends. The germline V gene has CDR1 SGHVS and CDR2 FQNEAQ. The CDR3 here is CASSPYPRSEQYF. As DNA, the CDR3 is TGTGCCAGCAGCCCCTACCCGAGGTCCGAGCAGTACTTC.

This clonotype has more than one count but fewer than ten. The chain links TRBV7-2 to TRBJ2-1; 16 nucleotides align to TRBD2. This CDR3 is built from 17 residues. Trimming at V came to 1 base and at J to 7 bases, leaving 4 bases not matched to a gene. Germline CDR1 SGHTA, CDR2 FQGNSA. The CDR3 DNA is TGTGCCAGCAGCTTAGTGGGACTAGCGGGAGGGCAGAATGAGCAGTTCTTC. Translated: CASSLVGLAGGQNEQFF.

This clonotype was seen more than once but under ten times. The chain recombines TRBV7-2 with TRBJ2-7, with 10 bases lining up with TRBD2. The CDR3 extends over 16 amino acids. Germline-derived CDR1 and CDR2 are SGHTA and FQGNSA. With V trimmed by 6 bases and J by 1 base, 9 bases remained unmatched. CDR3 DNA sequence: TGTGCCAGCAGTCTTCAGAGCGGGAGGGCGTCCTACGAGCAGTACTTC. It is translated as CASSLQSGRASYEQYF.

This chain joins TRBV2 and TRBJ2-1; D not certain. The CDR3 is 12 amino acids. Germline CDR1 reads SNHLY; CDR2 reads FYNNEI. The ends were cut back, 0 bases at V and 10 bases at J, with 7 bases in the middle. CDR3 sequence reads: CASSEARREQFF. CDR3 DNA sequence: TGTGCCAGCAGTGAAGCCCGAAGGGAGCAGTTCTTC.

V usage is TRBV14 and J usage is TRBJ2-1, with D uncertain. Germline V gene sequence: CDR1 SGHDN, CDR2 FVKESK. The CDR3 contains 15 residues. The V end lost 0 bases, the J end lost 4 bases, and 10 bases lay between the germline ends. Written as DNA, the CDR3 is TGTGCCAGCAGCCAAGAGGCAGGTCGTTACAATGAGCAGTTCTTC. This encodes CASSQEAGRYNEQFF.

This clonotype came up a few times. This sequence joins TRBV20-1 and TRBJ2-7; TRBD1 or TRBD2 may be the D gene (5 bases each). Trimming took off 6 bases at V and 4 bases at J, with 16 bases between the two ends. Germline V gene lookup returns CDR1 DFQATT and CDR2 SNEGSKA (reference sequence). The CDR3 extends over 13 amino acids. CDR3 coding DNA: TGCAGTGCCAAGGGACCGCCCGGTTACGAGCAGTACTTC. This encodes CSAKGPPGYEQYF.